The next 30 T cell receptor beta chains were all read from a single sample in a study of CD8+ T cells in alopecia areata. The sorting of pooled cutaneous lymph node cells relied on CD4, CD8alpha, NKG2D, NKG2ACE and other markers. Reverse transcription of extracted RNA yielded cDNA, which provided the sequencing template. The repertoire was sequenced with immunoSEQ multiplex PCR; TCRdb's copy has only in-frame clones and lacks some. The data show under 350,000 clones, none appearing only once, with 0.9% to 1.5% held by the ten largest. The sequenced sample consisted of CD4+ T cells sorted from a lymph node. The receptors shown here come from a C3H/HeJ mouse with alopecia areata. The MHC haplotype of the strain is H2-k.

Details on this clone: Gene names denote mouse genes. The CDR3 end lies 4 residues beyond the end of the read and is filled in from the germline J gene. V usage is TRBV5 and J usage is TRBJ2-2; the match to TRBD2 covers 7 bases. V dropped 0 bases and J dropped 0; count of bases not matched to a gene: 4. Germline loops: CDR1 LGHNA, CDR2 YNLKQL (reference sequence). There are 17 residues in the CDR3. This chain's CDR3 is CASSQESGGANTGQLYF. CDR3 DNA, as far as it was read: TGTGCCAGCAGCCAAGAAAGCGGGGGGGCAAACACCGGG.

This clone has more than one count but fewer than ten. Gene and germline names: mouse. The CDR3 end falls 4 residues outside the read, so it is completed with the germline J gene. The chain combines TRBV13-3 with TRBJ2-3, with 7 bases lining up with TRBD2. Germline-derived CDR1 and CDR2 are NNHDY and SYVADS. Trimming cost V 5 bases and J 0 bases; bases outside gene matches: 6. The CDR3 covers 15 residues. The DNA read from the CDR3 is TGTGCCAGCAGGGGCGCTGGGGGTAGTGCAGAA. It yields the protein CASRGAGGSAE. The full CDR3 reads CASRGAGGSAETLYF.

For this clone: Here the gene names and germline are mouse. Read coverage stops 4 residues before the CDR3 terminus; the germline J gene supplies the remainder. V usage is TRBV1 and J usage is TRBJ2-2; tentatively, D is TRBD1 (6 bases). CDR3 size: 15 residues. Germline V gene lookup returns CDR1 NSQYPW and CDR2 LRSPGD (reference sequence). Deletions cut 0 bases from V and 6 bases from J, with 11 bases between. The CDR3 DNA, read in part, is TGCACCTGCAGTGCAGATCGGCAGGGGTCCGGG. This gives the protein CTCSADRQGSG. The full CDR3 sequence reads CTCSADRQGSGQLYF.

Worth noting for this clone: Germline and genes here are mouse. Coverage ceases 4 residues before the CDR3 finishes, and the germline J gene fills in the end. This CDR3 is also generated by other DNA sequences in the sample. V gene TRBV31 combines with J gene TRBJ2-1; D tentatively reads TRBD1 or TRBD2 (5 bases each). V dropped 2 bases and J dropped 0 bases, with 5 bases sitting between them. Germline V lookup: CDR1 GKSSPN, CDR2 SITVG. This CDR3 contains 13 residues. The sequenced part of the CDR3 DNA is TGTGCCTGGAGTGGGGGTAACTATGCT. Its translation is CAWSGGNYA. The entire CDR3 sequence reads CAWSGGNYAEQFF.

Notes on this clone: Mouse gene names and germline throughout. The observed sequence ends 4 residues before the CDR3 terminus, with the missing tail filled in from the germline J gene. The chain carries TRBV13-2 and TRBJ1-2, with 7 bases that match TRBD1. The junction had 5 bases not matched to a gene; V was cut back by 0 bases and J by 0 bases. Germline CDR1 and CDR2: NNHNN and SYGAGS (reference sequence). This CDR3 region has 16 residues. The DNA read from the CDR3 is TGTGCCAGCGGTGATGCCCCGGGACAGTCAAACTCC. Protein sequence: CASGDAPGQSNS. The CDR3 in its entirety is CASGDAPGQSNSDYTF.

The table lists this clone with a few counts. Germline and genes here are mouse. The read gets to within 4 residues of the CDR3 end, and the germline J gene fills in the rest. The V and J genes are TRBV13-2 and TRBJ2-5, with a possible D match to TRBD2 (6 bases). Trimming removed 3 bases from V and 2 bases from J, with 13 bases in between. The germline V gene encodes CDR1 NNHNN and CDR2 SYGAGS (reference sequence). This CDR3 comprises 15 residues. The CDR3 bases that were read are TGTGCCAGCGGTGCCCCTCTGGGGACCCAAGAC. Its protein is CASGAPLGTQD. The CDR3 reads in full as CASGAPLGTQDTQYF.

This clone appeared a few times. The genes are named according to mouse. The read halts 4 residues ahead of the CDR3 end, with the missing end drawn from the germline J gene. V usage is TRBV13-2 and J usage is TRBJ1-1, with D maybe TRBD1 (6 bases). Germline V lookup: CDR1 NNHNN, CDR2 SYGAGS (reference sequence). The CDR3 runs to 12 residues. The DNA read from the CDR3 is TGTGCCAGCGGTGATACAGGGAAA. It translates to CASGDTGK. The whole CDR3 sequence reads CASGDTGKEVFF.

As to this clone: Mouse names are used for the genes. Read sequence stops 3 residues before the CDR3 end, and the germline J gene provides the missing end. The chain employs TRBV19 and TRBJ1-6; TRBD1 might be the D (6 bases). TRBJ1-6 is identified as an open reading frame with a role that is uncertain. The CDR3 loop spans 13 amino acids. The germline V and J ends were trimmed by 4 bases and 5 bases, with 7 bases remaining between them. CDR1 FNHDT and CDR2 SITEND come from the germline V gene (reference sequence). CDR3 in amino acids: CASSDRNNSPLYF. CDR3 DNA (partial): TGTGCCAGCAGTGACAGGAATAATTCGCCC.

This clone came up a few times. The gene symbols are mouse symbols. Coverage ceases 4 residues before the CDR3 finishes, and the germline J gene fills in the end. The chain uses TRBV5 and TRBJ2-5; 12 bases line up with TRBD2. Germline CDR1 LGHNA, CDR2 YNLKQL (reference sequence). Trimming took 4 bases from V and 2 from J; bases not matched to a gene: 7. The CDR3 runs 17 residues. Partial CDR3 DNA: TGTGCCAGCAGCCCCCGACTGGGGGGGCGCTTCCAAGAC. Translation gives CASSPRLGGRFQD. From start to end, the CDR3 is CASSPRLGGRFQDTQYF.

About this clone: Gene names are the mouse ones. Read sequence stops 4 residues before the CDR3 end, and the germline J gene provides the missing end. J is TRBJ2-1 and V is TRBV5; 8 bases are a match to TRBD2. The CDR3 is 14 residues long. Per germline, CDR1 LGHNA and CDR2 YNLKQL (reference sequence). CDR3 in amino acids: CASSQDPGGSEQFF. CDR3 bases read: TGTGCCAGCAGCCAAGATCCTGGGGGGTCT.

There are a few counts of this clone. Genes and germline are mouse. The CDR3 DNA, read in part, is TGTGCCAGCACCGACGGACAGGGTGCAAACACA. Amino acids: CASTDGQGANT. The whole CDR3 sequence is CASTDGQGANTEVFF. The chain recombines TRBV19 with TRBJ1-1; TRBD1 agrees at 8 bases. The read comes to an end 4 residues before the CDR3 does, leaving the germline J gene to fill in the end. From germline, CDR1 is FNHDT and CDR2 SITEND (reference sequence). With V trimmed by 6 bases and J by 0 bases, 7 bases remained unmatched. The CDR3 length is 15 residues.

The sample holds a few counts of this clone. Gene names are the mouse ones. The CDR3 extends 4 residues past the end of the read, so its final part is completed from the germline J gene. The genes are TRBV13-1 and TRBJ2-1; 7 bases line up with TRBD1. The CDR3 runs 16 residues. With V trimmed by 2 bases and J by 0 bases, 5 bases remained unmatched. Germline assignment: CDR1 NSHNY and CDR2 SYGAGN. The CDR3: CASSERDSYNYAEQFF. Partial CDR3 DNA: TGTGCCAGCAGTGAGAGGGACAGTTATAACTATGCT.

To note about this clone: Genes and germline are mouse. The read gets to within 4 residues of the CDR3 end, and the germline J gene fills in the rest. The chain has TRBV19 and TRBJ2-3; 10 bases match TRBD1. This CDR3 spans 15 amino acids. Germline CDR1 FNHDT, CDR2 SITEND (reference sequence). Trimming took 5 bases from V and 2 from J; bases not matched to a gene: 5. The CDR3 protein is CASSDRGQNAETLYF. CDR3 DNA (partial): TGTGCCAGCAGCGACAGGGGGCAGAATGCAGAA.

On this clone itself: Genes here carry mouse names. Read coverage stops 4 residues before the CDR3 terminus; the germline J gene supplies the remainder. This sequence joins TRBV5 and TRBJ2-3; a possible D gene is TRBD2 (6 bases). The germline V and J ends were trimmed by 6 bases and 0 bases, with 10 bases remaining between them. This CDR3 comprises 14 residues. CDR1 is LGHNA, CDR2 YNLKQL, per germline (reference sequence). Incomplete CDR3 DNA: TGTGCCAGCAGAGACTGGACTAGTGCAGAA. This sequence encodes CASRDWTSAE. The whole CDR3 region reads CASRDWTSAETLYF.

As for this clone: The gene names here belong to mouse. The CDR3 is cut off 4 residues early in the read; its end comes from the germline J gene. Other nucleotide sequences in the sample specify the same CDR3. J is TRBJ1-2 and V is TRBV13-2; no clear D. Trimming removed 4 bases at V and 2 bases at J, with 6 bases between. This CDR3 has 12 amino acids. In germline, CDR1 is NNHNN, CDR2 SYGAGS (reference sequence). The CDR3: CASGRGNSDYTF. The CDR3 DNA, read in part, is TGTGCCAGCGGTCGAGGGAACTCC.

This clone occurred a few times. Any gene name here is a mouse gene name. The read comes to an end 4 residues before the CDR3 does, leaving the germline J gene to fill in the end. This rearrangement joins TRBV14 to TRBJ2-2; TRBD2 might be the D (6 bases). Germline V gives CDR1 SGHDT, CDR2 FRDEAV. The CDR3 is made up of 15 amino acids. Between the trimmed V and J ends, which lost 2 bases and 3 bases, there was a span of 11 bases. The DNA read from the CDR3 is TGTGCCAGCAGTTTTCTGGGGTCGTACACCGGG. Translation: CASSFLGSYTG. Given in full, the CDR3 is CASSFLGSYTGQLYF.

This clone was found a few times. Gene names are the mouse ones. Sequencing ends 4 residues short of the CDR3 end; the germline J gene provides the rest. This sample includes further DNA sequences coding for the same CDR3. This chain joins TRBV19 and TRBJ1-2, with 8 nucleotides matching TRBD1. This CDR3 has 13 residues. V shed 3 bases and J 4 bases; nucleotides not matched to a gene: 2. CDR1 is FNHDT and CDR2 is SITEND in the germline V gene (reference sequence). The DNA read from the CDR3 is TGTGCCAGCAGTAGGACAGGGAGCTCC. It translates to CASSRTGSS. The full CDR3 protein reads CASSRTGSSDYTF.

This clone was seen a few times. Gene labels here are mouse ones. The CDR3 is cut off 4 residues early in the read; its end comes from the germline J gene. V is TRBV1 and J is TRBJ2-4, with 10 nucleotides matching TRBD2. Germline values: CDR1 NSQYPW, CDR2 LRSPGD (reference sequence). This CDR3 contains 15 residues. CDR3 sequence reads: CTCSATGTGVNTLYF. The sequenced CDR3 bases are TGCACCTGCAGTGCAACCGGGACTGGGGTTAAC.

As to this clone: Here the gene names and germline are mouse. Sequencing ends 4 residues short of the CDR3 end; the germline J gene provides the rest. This rearrangement joins TRBV13-1 to TRBJ2-7; tentatively, D is TRBD2 (6 bases). The CDR3 has 13 residues. The germline CDR1 and CDR2 sequences are NSHNY and SYGAGN. The CDR3 DNA, read in part, is TGTGCCAGCAGTGACAATGGGGGTTAT. This gives the protein CASSDNGGY. The CDR3, in full, reads CASSDNGGYEQYF.

In its sample, this clone was seen many times. Mouse gene names apply. Read data end 4 residues before the CDR3 end; the end is taken from the germline J gene. The sample carries other DNA sequences with the same CDR3. The chain combines TRBV19 with TRBJ1-2; 8 bases align to TRBD1. This CDR3 spans 13 amino acids. Germline lookup yields CDR1 FNHDT and CDR2 SITEND (reference sequence). After removal of 5 bases from V and 0 bases from J, the junction contained 0 bases not matched to a gene. The CDR3 reads CASRTGANSDYTF. The sequenced part of the CDR3 DNA is TGTGCCAGCAGGACAGGGGCAAACTCC.

Of note for this clone: Here the gene names and germline are mouse. The observed sequence ends 4 residues before the CDR3 terminus, with the missing tail filled in from the germline J gene. V gene TRBV5 combines with J gene TRBJ2-1; possible D gene TRBD1, 5 bases. Per the germline V gene, CDR1 is LGHNA and CDR2 is YNLKQL (reference sequence). Trimming removed 0 bases from V and 6 bases from J, with 6 bases in between. The CDR3 extends over 13 amino acids. The CDR3 protein is CASSQERGAEQFF. Partial CDR3 DNA: TGTGCCAGCAGCCAAGAGAGGGGTGCT.

In its sample, this clone was seen a few times. Mouse names are used for the genes. The read gets to within 4 residues of the CDR3 end, and the germline J gene fills in the rest. The genes are TRBV19 and TRBJ2-4; 9 bases line up with TRBD1. This CDR3 spans 14 amino acids. Per the germline V gene, CDR1 is FNHDT and CDR2 is SITEND (reference sequence). The CDR3 spells CASRTGTGLNTLYF. CDR3 DNA (partial): TGTGCCAGCAGGACCGGGACAGGGTTAAAC.

As regards this clone: Genes and germline are mouse. This CDR3 reads CASSIAWGQGSDYTF. CDR3 DNA (partial): TGTGCCAGCAGTATAGCTTGGGGACAGGGCTCC. The chain is built from TRBV19 and TRBJ1-2; 9 bases align to TRBD1. The read ends 4 residues shy of where the CDR3 ends; the end is completed using the germline J gene. The CDR3 loop spans 15 amino acids. Per the germline V gene, CDR1 is FNHDT and CDR2 is SITEND (reference sequence). V was pared by 0 bases and J by 4 bases, with 4 bases of the junction left unmatched.

This clone was counted only a few times. The gene symbols are mouse symbols. The read terminates 4 residues before the CDR3 end, so the remaining end is supplied by the germline J gene. The V and J genes are TRBV1 and TRBJ2-5, with D tentatively TRBD1 (5 bases). The CDR3 extends over 12 amino acids. CDR1 is NSQYPW, CDR2 LRSPGD, per germline (reference sequence). CDR3 DNA (partial): TGCACCTGCAGTGCGGACAAAGAC. Its translation: CTCSADKD. The complete CDR3 reads CTCSADKDTQYF. Variable domain in full (rest from reference TRBV1 and TRBJ2-5): VTLLEQNPRWRLVPRGQAVNLRCILKNSQYPWMSWYQQDLQKQLQWLFTLRSPGDKEVKSLPGADYLATRVTDTELRLQVANMSQGRTLYCTCSADKDTQYFGPGTRLLVL.

Details on this clone: Gene names and germline match the mouse. Different DNA sequences within this sample yield the same CDR3. CDR3 protein: CASSGTYQDTQYF. The CDR3 bases that were read are TGTGCCAGCAGCGGGACATACCAAGAC. The chain combines TRBV13-3 with TRBJ2-5; maybe TRBD1 (6 bases). The read falls 4 residues short of the CDR3 end, and the missing part is taken from the germline J gene. Deletions cut 5 bases from V and 1 base from J, with 8 bases between. Germline CDR1 is NNHDY and CDR2 is SYVADS. This CDR3 region has 13 residues. Using reference TRBV13-3 and TRBJ2-5 for the parts outside the CDR3, the full variable domain is EAAVTQSPRSKVAVTGGKVTLSCHQTNNHDYMYWYRQDTGHGLRLIHYSYVADSTEKGDIPDGYKASRPSQENFSLILELASLSQTAVYFCASSGTYQDTQYFGPGTRLLVL.

This clone was recorded a few times. Germline and genes here are mouse. The read terminates 4 residues before the CDR3 end, so the remaining end is supplied by the germline J gene. Other DNA sequences of this sample code for an identical CDR3. This chain links TRBV5 with TRBJ2-3, with D tentatively TRBD1 (5 bases). CDR3 length: 16 residues. CDR1 LGHNA and CDR2 YNLKQL come from the germline V gene (reference sequence). V was shortened by 0 bases and J by 0 bases, with 10 bases between the two germline ends. The CDR3 DNA, read in part, is TGTGCCAGCAGCCAAGATCGGACATCTAGTGCAGAA. Its protein is CASSQDRTSSAE. In full, the CDR3 is CASSQDRTSSAETLYF.

This clone was seen a few times. Gene names refer to mouse genes. From the germline J gene comes the end of the CDR3, since the read stops 4 residues before it. Distinct nucleotide sequences in the sample also encode this CDR3. This chain joins TRBV19 and TRBJ2-3, with D possibly being TRBD1 (6 bases). V was trimmed by 0 bases and J by 0 bases, leaving 8 bases between them. The V gene's germline CDR1 is FNHDT and CDR2 SITEND (reference sequence). The CDR3 covers 15 residues. The DNA read from the CDR3 is TGTGCCAGCAGTATAGGAGGGGGTAGTGCAGAA. This gives the protein CASSIGGGSAE. The full CDR3 is CASSIGGGSAETLYF.

This clone was counted a few times. The genes and germline here are from mouse. The DNA ends 4 residues before the CDR3 does, and the rest of the CDR3 is filled in from the germline J gene. The same CDR3 can be traced to other DNA sequences in this sample. The chain couples TRBV17 to TRBJ1-1; D remains ambiguous. Germline CDR1 reads MNHDT; CDR2 reads YYDKIL. V shed 5 bases and J shed 0 bases, with 4 bases lying between them. CDR3 size: 12 residues. CDR3 DNA (partial): TGTGCTAGCAGTCCACAGAACACA. Encoded protein: CASSPQNT. The whole CDR3 sequence reads CASSPQNTEVFF.

This clone appeared a few times. Gene labels here are mouse ones. The DNA ends 4 residues before the CDR3 does, and the rest of the CDR3 is filled in from the germline J gene. This CDR3 is also generated by other DNA sequences in the sample. V and J are TRBV5 and TRBJ2-5; 7 bases fit TRBD2. The CDR3 loop spans 15 amino acids. Germline CDR1 is LGHNA and CDR2 is YNLKQL (reference sequence). J was trimmed by 3 bases and V by 0 bases; bases with no gene match: 3. The CDR3: CASSQEPGGQDTQYF. The DNA read from the CDR3 is TGTGCCAGCAGCCAAGAACCGGGGGGGCAAGAC.

A note on this clone: Gene and germline names: mouse. The CDR3 end is not reached by the read, which stops 4 residues before it; the germline J gene fills it in. The chain has TRBV13-1 and TRBJ2-5, with TRBD2 matching over 8 bases. The CDR3 extends over 12 amino acids. The germline V gene has CDR1 NSHNY and CDR2 SYGAGN. The covered CDR3 bases are TGTGCCAGCACGCTGGGGGGAGAC. Amino acid sequence: CASTLGGD. The whole CDR3 protein is CASTLGGDTQYF.